The 17 T cell receptor beta chains presented below share a single source sample, sequenced in a study of regulatory and conventional T cells in RAG deficiency. The sorted conventional CD4+ T cells were CD25-low and CD127-high, with genomic DNA sequenced. Method: immunoSEQ multiplex PCR; TCRdb's copy keeps in-frame clones and lacks some. Of around 20,000 clones listed, 90% to 95% were seen once; the top ten hold roughly 0.76%. The same sample was also used in a study of regulatory T cells. That report adds: Primers: 52 TRBV forward and 13 TRBJ reverse.

Material: CD4+ T cells sorted from blood. The source is a human donor in good health.

This chain joins TRBV5-1 and TRBJ2-3; 10 bases map to TRBD2. Germline loops: CDR1 SGHRS, CDR2 YFSETQ. CDR3 length: 18 amino acids. The V and J ends lost 0 bases and 0 bases, in that order; junction bases with no gene match: 7. The chain's CDR3 is CASSLGSSGGSSTDTQYF. The CDR3 coding sequence is TGCGCCAGCAGCTTGGGCTCTAGCGGGGGCTCTAGCACAGATACGCAGTATTTT.

The chain has TRBV7-9 and TRBJ1-1; D is perhaps TRBD1 (5 bases). V dropped 1 base and J dropped 1 base, with 7 bases sitting between them. Germline V gene lookup returns CDR1 SEHNR and CDR2 FQNEAQ (reference sequence). There are 14 residues in the CDR3. The DNA of the CDR3 is TGTGCCAGCAGCTTAGGTCAGGGGAACACTGAAGCTTTCTTT. Translated: CASSLGQGNTEAFF.

The chain is built from TRBV7-8 and TRBJ2-1, with 9 bases lining up with TRBD2. Germline assignment: CDR1 SGHVS and CDR2 FQNEAQ. The CDR3 runs to 16 residues. With V trimmed by 3 bases and J by 7 bases, 10 bases remained unmatched. In DNA form, the CDR3 reads TGTGCCAGCAGCTTGGTACGGCGGGGGGGCTTGAATGAGCAGTTCTTC. Its protein is CASSLVRRGGLNEQFF.

V and J are TRBV7-9 and TRBJ2-2; 7 bases are shared with TRBD2. V dropped 3 bases and J dropped 4; count of bases not matched to a gene: 8. Germline V CDR1 and CDR2: SEHNR, FQNEAQ (reference sequence). CDR3 size: 16 residues. CDR3 loop: CASSFLRGRGTGELFF. Written as DNA, the CDR3 is TGTGCCAGCAGCTTTCTTCGCGGGAGAGGCACCGGGGAGCTGTTTTTT.

The count of this clone is one. The CDR3 DNA follows: TGTGCCAGCAGCCCCCACGGGATCGGAGAGACCCAGTACTTC. It encodes CASSPHGIGETQYF. V is TRBV7-9 and J is TRBJ2-5, with D possibly matching TRBD2 (5 bases). The V gene lost 5 bases and the J gene lost 4 bases, with 14 bases spanning the gap. The V gene's germline CDR1 is SEHNR and CDR2 FQNEAQ (reference sequence). The CDR3 runs to 14 residues.

The chain uses TRBV25-1 and TRBJ1-2; D is perhaps TRBD1 (6 bases). Germline CDR1 is MGHDK and CDR2 is SYGVNS. V dropped 7 bases and J dropped 4 bases, with 13 bases sitting between them. The CDR3 spans 13 residues. CDR3 sequence: CASTSDSTYGYTF. CDR3 sequence (DNA): TGTGCCAGCACCTCGGACAGCACCTATGGCTACACCTTC.

The V gene is TRBV27, the J gene TRBJ2-5; D possibly corresponds to TRBD2 (5 bases). The germline V gene encodes CDR1 MNHEY and CDR2 SMNVEV (reference sequence). V lost 5 bases, J lost 4 bases, and 23 bases lay in between. There are 17 residues in the CDR3. The CDR3 loop reads CASSPGLAGARTETQYF. The CDR3 DNA follows: TGTGCCAGCAGTCCTGGACTGGCCGGAGCGCGGACAGAGACCCAGTACTTC.

The chain links TRBV5-1 to TRBJ1-1; TRBD1 is a possible D gene (5 bases). V was cut by 4 bases and J by 1 base, with 8 bases left in between. Per the germline V gene, CDR1 is SGHRS and CDR2 is YFSETQ. CDR3 length equals 13 residues. CDR3 bases: TGCGCCAGCAGCACGACAGCGAACACTGAAGCTTTCTTT. Translated, it gives CASSTTANTEAFF. Looking up the rest from reference TRBV5-1 and TRBJ1-1 gives the full variable domain: KAGVTQTPRYLIKTRGQQVTLSCSPISGHRSVSWYQQTPGQGLQFLFEYFSETQRNKGNFPGRFSGRQFSNSRSEMNVSTLELGDSALYLCASSTTANTEAFFGQGTRLTVV.

The J gene is TRBJ2-6, the V gene TRBV7-7; D is uncertain. The germline V and J ends were trimmed by 5 bases and 5 bases, with 22 bases remaining between them. This CDR3 comprises 18 residues. Germline-derived CDR1 and CDR2 are SSHAT and FNYEAQ (reference sequence). In DNA form, the CDR3 reads TGTGCCAGCAGCGGGCATGGAGTGCCACAAAGTCGGGCCAACGTCCTGACTTTC. It is translated as CASSGHGVPQSRANVLTF.

This chain uses TRBV30 with TRBJ2-2; D unresolved. Trimming removed 4 bases from V and 2 bases from J, with 8 bases in between. In germline, CDR1 is GTSNPN, CDR2 SVGIG (reference sequence). CDR3 length: 13 residues. The CDR3 DNA reads TGTGCCTGGAAAGGGCCCAACACCGGGGAGCTGTTTTTT. It encodes CAWKGPNTGELFF.

The chain couples TRBV19 to TRBJ2-3; 7 positions match TRBD2. The CDR3 contains 16 residues. The V and J ends lost 6 bases and 0 bases, in that order; junction bases with no gene match: 9. The germline gives CDR1 LNHDA, CDR2 SQIVND (reference sequence). The CDR3 here is CASRGIAGLSTDTQYF. Here the CDR3 DNA reads TGTGCCAGTAGGGGGATAGCGGGTCTCAGCACAGATACGCAGTATTTT.

V usage is TRBV5-1 and J usage is TRBJ1-6, with a tentative D call TRBD1 (6 bases). This CDR3 comprises 14 residues. The V and J ends lost 0 bases and 10 bases respectively, with 11 bases between them. Germline values: CDR1 SGHRS, CDR2 YFSETQ. Here the CDR3 DNA reads TGCGCCAGCAGCTTGGACAGGGAGGGCTCACCCCTCCACTTT. Protein: CASSLDREGSPLHF.

The chain joins TRBV6-5 to TRBJ1-2; 7 nucleotides match TRBD1. The CDR3 has 16 residues. The junction had 15 bases not matched to a gene; V was cut back by 4 bases and J by 7 bases. CDR1 MNHEY and CDR2 SVGAGI come from the germline V gene. CDR3 sequence: CASSSRTRKGAGGYTF. The DNA for the CDR3 is TGTGCCAGCAGTTCGAGGACTCGAAAGGGGGCTGGTGGCTACACCTTC.

This sequence joins TRBV7-8 and TRBJ2-3, with 8 nucleotides matching TRBD2. Germline CDR1 is SGHVS and CDR2 is FQNEAQ. The ends lost 5 bases at V and 5 bases at J; junction bases unmatched: 9. CDR3 length: 15 residues. The CDR3 spells CASSHRRTSRDTQYF. For the CDR3, the DNA is TGTGCCAGCAGCCATAGGAGGACTAGCCGAGATACGCAGTATTTT.

The chain joins TRBV6-1 to TRBJ1-1; possible D gene TRBD1, 5 bases. V was clipped by 3 bases and J by 1 base, with 12 bases between them. CDR1 is MNHNS and CDR2 is SASEGT in the germline V gene. This CDR3 spans 15 amino acids. The CDR3 region is CASSETGTGNTEAFF. CDR3 coding DNA: TGTGCCAGCAGTGAGACCGGGACGGGGAACACTGAAGCTTTCTTT.

This chain uses TRBV19 with TRBJ2-3; D is unresolved. The CDR3 is 14 amino acids. Germline assignment: CDR1 LNHDA and CDR2 SQIVND (reference sequence). V was trimmed by 1 base and J by 2 bases, leaving 7 bases between them. CDR3: CASSIAGNTDTQYF. The CDR3 DNA sequence: TGTGCCAGTAGTATAGCTGGGAACACAGATACGCAGTATTTT.

The V gene is TRBV4-1, the J gene TRBJ1-6; tentatively, D is TRBD1 (6 bases). Per germline, CDR1 MGHRA and CDR2 YSYEKL. With 1 base removed from V and 8 bases from J, the gap between germline ends came to 24 bases. The CDR3 totals 19 residues. The CDR3 is CASSQGQQGTLSSDSPLHF. DNA for the CDR3: TGCGCCAGCAGCCAAGGCCAGCAAGGGACACTTAGTTCCGATTCACCCCTCCACTTT.